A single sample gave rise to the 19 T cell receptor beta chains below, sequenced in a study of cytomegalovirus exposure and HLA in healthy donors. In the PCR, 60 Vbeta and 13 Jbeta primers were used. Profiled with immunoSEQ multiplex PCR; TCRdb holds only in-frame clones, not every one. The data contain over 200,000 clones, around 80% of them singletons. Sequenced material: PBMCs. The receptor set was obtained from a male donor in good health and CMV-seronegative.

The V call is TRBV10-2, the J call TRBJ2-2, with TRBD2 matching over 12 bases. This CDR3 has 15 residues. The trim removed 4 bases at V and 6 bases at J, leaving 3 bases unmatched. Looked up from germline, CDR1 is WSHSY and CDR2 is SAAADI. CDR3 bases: TGCGCCAGCAGTGCACTAGCGGGAGGAGCCGGGGAGCTGTTTTTT. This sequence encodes CASSALAGGAGELFF.

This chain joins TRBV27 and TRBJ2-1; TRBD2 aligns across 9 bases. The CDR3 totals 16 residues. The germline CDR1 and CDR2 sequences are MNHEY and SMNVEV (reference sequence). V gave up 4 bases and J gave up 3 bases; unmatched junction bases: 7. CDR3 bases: TGTGCCAGCAGTTCGAAAGCGGGAGGTCTCTACAATGAGCAGTTCTTC. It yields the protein CASSSKAGGLYNEQFF.

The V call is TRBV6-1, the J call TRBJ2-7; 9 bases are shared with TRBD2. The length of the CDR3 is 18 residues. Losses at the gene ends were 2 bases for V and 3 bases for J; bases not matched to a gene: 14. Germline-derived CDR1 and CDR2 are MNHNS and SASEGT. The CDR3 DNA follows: TGTGCCAGCAGTGAATCCAGGGTGGGTAGCGGGAGAGGCTACGAGCAGTACTTC. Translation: CASSESRVGSGRGYEQYF.

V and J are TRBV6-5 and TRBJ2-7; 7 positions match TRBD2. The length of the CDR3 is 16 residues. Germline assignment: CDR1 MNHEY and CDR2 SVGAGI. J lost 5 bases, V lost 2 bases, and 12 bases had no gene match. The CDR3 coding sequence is TGTGCCAGCAGTTACCTCCGAGCGGGGAACCGCCACGAGCAGTACTTC. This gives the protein CASSYLRAGNRHEQYF.

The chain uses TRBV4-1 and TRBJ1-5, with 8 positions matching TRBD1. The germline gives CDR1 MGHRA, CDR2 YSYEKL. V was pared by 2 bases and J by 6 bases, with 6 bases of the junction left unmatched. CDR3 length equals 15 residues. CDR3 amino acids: CASSQIQGAIQPQHF. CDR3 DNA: TGCGCCAGCAGCCAAATTCAGGGGGCAATTCAGCCCCAGCATTTT.

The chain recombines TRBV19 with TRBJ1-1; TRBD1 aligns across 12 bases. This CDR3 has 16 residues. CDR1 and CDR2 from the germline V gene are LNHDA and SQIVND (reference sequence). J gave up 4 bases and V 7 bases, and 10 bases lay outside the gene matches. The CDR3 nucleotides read TGTGCCAGTATTCCCGGGACAGGGGGCGTAGGCACTGAAGCTTTCTTT. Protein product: CASIPGTGGVGTEAFF. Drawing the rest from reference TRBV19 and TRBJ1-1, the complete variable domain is DGGITQSPKYLFRKEGQNVTLSCEQNLNHDAMYWYRQDPGQGLRLIYYSQIVNDFQKGDIAEGYSVSREKKESFPLTVTSAQKNPTAFYLCASIPGTGGVGTEAFFGQGTRLTVV.

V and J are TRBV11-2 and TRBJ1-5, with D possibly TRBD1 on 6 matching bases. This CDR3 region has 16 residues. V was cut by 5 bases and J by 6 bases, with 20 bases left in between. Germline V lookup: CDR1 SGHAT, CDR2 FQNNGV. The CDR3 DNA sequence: TGTGCCAGCAGCCCCGCAGCCTCAGGGGTGGGTCAGCCCCAGCATTTT. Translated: CASSPAASGVGQPQHF.

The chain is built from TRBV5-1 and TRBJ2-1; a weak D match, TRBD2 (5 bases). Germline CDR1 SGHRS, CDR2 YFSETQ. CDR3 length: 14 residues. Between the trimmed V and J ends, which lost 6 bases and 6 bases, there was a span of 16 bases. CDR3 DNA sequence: TGCGCCAGCACCAATGGACTCTCGTCCAATGAGCAGTTCTTC. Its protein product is CASTNGLSSNEQFF.

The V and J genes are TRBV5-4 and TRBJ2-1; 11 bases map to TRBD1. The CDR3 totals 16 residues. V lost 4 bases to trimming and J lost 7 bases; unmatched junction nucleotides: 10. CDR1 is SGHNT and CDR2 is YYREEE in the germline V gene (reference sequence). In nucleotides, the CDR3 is TGTGCCAGCAGCAGCGGACAGGGGGCCCCGTGGAATGAGCAGTTCTTC. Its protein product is CASSSGQGAPWNEQFF.

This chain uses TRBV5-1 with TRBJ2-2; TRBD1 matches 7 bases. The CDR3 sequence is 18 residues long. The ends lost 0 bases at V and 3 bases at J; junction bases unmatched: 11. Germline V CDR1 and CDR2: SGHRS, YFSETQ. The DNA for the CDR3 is TGCGCCAGCAGCTTGGGGTACCTCAGGGGGTCGGACACCGGGGAGCTGTTTTTT. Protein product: CASSLGYLRGSDTGELFF.

This CDR3 reads CASSYSYQYEQYF. The CDR3 DNA sequence: TGTGCCAGCAGTTACTCGTACCAATACGAGCAGTACTTC. The V call is TRBV6-5, the J call TRBJ2-5; no firm D call. The better agreement between TRBJ2-7 and the DNA end casts doubt on the J call. Per germline, CDR1 MNHEY and CDR2 SVGAGI. This CDR3 region has 13 residues.

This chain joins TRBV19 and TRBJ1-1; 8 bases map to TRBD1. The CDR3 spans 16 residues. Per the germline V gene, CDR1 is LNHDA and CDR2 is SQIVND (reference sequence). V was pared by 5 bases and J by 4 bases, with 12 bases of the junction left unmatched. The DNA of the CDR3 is TGTGCCAGTAGTGACGGGGGCAGGGGGCGCATCACTGAAGCTTTCTTT. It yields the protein CASSDGGRGRITEAFF.

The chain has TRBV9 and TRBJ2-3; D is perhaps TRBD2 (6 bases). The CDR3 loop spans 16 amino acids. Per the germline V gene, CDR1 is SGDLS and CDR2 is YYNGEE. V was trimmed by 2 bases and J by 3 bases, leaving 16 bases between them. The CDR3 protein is CASSVSRGIITDTQYF. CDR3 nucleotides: TGTGCCAGCAGCGTTAGCCGGGGGATTATTACAGATACGCAGTATTTT.

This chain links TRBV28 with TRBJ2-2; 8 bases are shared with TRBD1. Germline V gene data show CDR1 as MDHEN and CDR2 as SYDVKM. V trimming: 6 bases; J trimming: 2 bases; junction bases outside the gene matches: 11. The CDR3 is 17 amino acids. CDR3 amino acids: CASRSRDRSLNTGELFF. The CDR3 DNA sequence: TGTGCCAGCAGAAGCCGGGACAGGTCCCTAAACACCGGGGAGCTGTTTTTT.

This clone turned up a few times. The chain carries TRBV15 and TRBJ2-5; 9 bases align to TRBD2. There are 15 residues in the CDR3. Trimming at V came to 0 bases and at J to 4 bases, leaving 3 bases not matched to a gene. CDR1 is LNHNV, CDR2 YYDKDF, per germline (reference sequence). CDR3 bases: TGTGCCACCAGCAGAGATGCGGGAGGGCCAGAGACCCAGTACTTC. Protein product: CATSRDAGGPETQYF.

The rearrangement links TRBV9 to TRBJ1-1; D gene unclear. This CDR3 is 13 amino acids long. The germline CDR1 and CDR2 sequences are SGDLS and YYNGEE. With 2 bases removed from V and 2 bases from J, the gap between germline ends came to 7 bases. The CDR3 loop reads CASSVAQNTEAFF. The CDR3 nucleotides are TGTGCCAGCAGCGTGGCCCAAAACACTGAAGCTTTCTTT.

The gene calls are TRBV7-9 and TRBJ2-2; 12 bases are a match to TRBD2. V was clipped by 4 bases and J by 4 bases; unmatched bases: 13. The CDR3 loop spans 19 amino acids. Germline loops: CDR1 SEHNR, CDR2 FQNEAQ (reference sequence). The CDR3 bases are TGTGCCAGCAGCTCATTAGGACTAGCGGGATTTGACGGCACCGGGGAGCTGTTTTTT. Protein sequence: CASSSLGLAGFDGTGELFF.

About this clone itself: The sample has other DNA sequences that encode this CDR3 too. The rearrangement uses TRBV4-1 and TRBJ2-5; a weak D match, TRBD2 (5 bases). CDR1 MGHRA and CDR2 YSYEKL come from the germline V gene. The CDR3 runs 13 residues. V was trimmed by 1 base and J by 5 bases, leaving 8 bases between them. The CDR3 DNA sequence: TGCGCCAGCAGCCAAGTCCCGGGGGAGACCCAGTACTTC. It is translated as CASSQVPGETQYF.

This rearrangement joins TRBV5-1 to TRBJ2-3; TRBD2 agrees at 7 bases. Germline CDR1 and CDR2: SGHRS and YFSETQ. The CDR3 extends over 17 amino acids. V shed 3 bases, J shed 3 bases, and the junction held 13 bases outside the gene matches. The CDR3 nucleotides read TGCGCCAGCAGCTGGGTGGGGTCGGGAGGAAGTACAGATACGCAGTATTTT. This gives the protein CASSWVGSGGSTDTQYF.